This TCR beta chain stems from a study of T cell responses to AZD1222 COVID-19 vaccine. The study's findings and limits: Mapped onto spike, vaccine-associated CD4 TCRs spanned it and were dominant at 160-218 and 743-854. There were mostly white British donors and more females than males, and clonal diversity was possibly underestimated. In all cases, repertoires were sampled only after the peak T cell response. Baseline seropositives among AZD1222 recipients totaled only five to seven.

A note on this clone: Its matching antigen is unknown.

Only in-frame clones appear in the TCRdb table, and some are missing; sequencing was by immunoSEQ multiplex PCR. This repertoire shows 130,000 to 150,000 clones, approximately 90% found once; its top ten account for 1.5% to 2%. The germline V gene has CDR1 MRHNA and CDR2 SNTAGT. The CDR3 covers 14 residues. Trimming took off 6 bases at V and 2 bases at J, with 8 bases between the two ends. Material: peripheral blood, obtained on day 0 of AZD1222 vaccination. This receptor was obtained from an adult in good health. The rearrangement links TRBV6-4 to TRBJ1-6, with D possibly being TRBD1 (6 bases). For the CDR3, the DNA is TGTGCCAGCAGACAGGGAGCCTATAATTCACCCCTCCACTTT. As protein: CASRQGAYNSPLHF.